Listed below are T cell receptor beta chains from one sample, sequenced in a study of Ad26.COV2.S vaccination and SARS-CoV-2 variants. The table came from immunoSEQ multiplex PCR; TCRdb's copy has only in-frame clones and leaves some out. Among roughly 380,000 clones listed, around 83% were seen once. The specimen comprised peripheral blood, sampled in a trial of Ad26.COV2.S vaccine versus placebo. The receptors here all came from a person aged 18-60 years who received the Ad26.COV2.S COVID-19 vaccine or a placebo. CDR3s leave out the opening cysteine and the closing phenylalanine or tryptophan. The size entry is marked missing in some rows and otherwise reads once, few, many or a size class.

TRBV5-1 NA ASSWMGQGAEEQY
TRBV2 few ASSEQDMRVNTEAF
TRBV20-1 NA SASRFGRYSYNEQF
TRBV2 NA ASCKLPNGIEQPQH
TRBV19 NA ASDRGLGGTRGTEAF
TRBV19 NA ASSIGQGSYEQY
TRBV5-1 NA ASRISGGAVETQY
TRBV14 NA ASSQVWNSRPSYEQY
TRBV3-1/TRBV3-2 few ASSQDIAQPQH
TRBV5-5 NA ASSLSPSGVYEQY
TRBV28 once ASSFGGLTDTQY
TRBV24-1 NA ATSEYGASGYNEQY
TRBV6-5 NA ASRTGRNLQPQH
TRBV9 NA ASSATTGIGNTIY
TRBV4-1 NA ASSLFLHLQSSYEQY
TRBV5-6 NA ASSWAVGSYEQY
TRBV5-1 NA ASGEVTQY
TRBV7-2 NA ASSPLAGDYNEQF
TRBV6-2/TRBV6-3 NA ASSYSGERGTYGTGELF